One sample yielded the 22 T cell receptor beta chains listed below, sequenced in a study of cytotoxic CD8 clonotypes in ibrutinib-treated CLL (dated by TCRdb to the early 2020s). Read against the paper, the sample's time point label means: progressive disease on ibrutinib. The library was obtained by the immunoSEQ multiplex PCR assay. TCRdb stores this immuneACCESS table with in-frame sequences only. Part of the clones is absent; in the studies checked, under half of the shortfall reflects unresolved V genes, and no reason is known for the rest. The sample has 35,000 to 50,000 clones on record, around 70% of them singletons. The leading ten clones occupy about a tenth of the sample. The sequenced sample was PBMCs, obtained at disease progression, from a patient treated with ibrutinib. These receptor sequences come from a human donor with chronic lymphocytic leukemia.

This clone was seen only once. The chain recombines TRBV7-9 with TRBJ2-1; 7 bases fit TRBD1. CDR1 SEHNR and CDR2 FQNEAQ come from the germline V gene (reference sequence). V dropped 3 bases and J dropped 3; count of bases not matched to a gene: 5. The CDR3 spans 15 residues. The CDR3 nucleotides read TGTGCCAGCAGCTTCGGGACAGCGAGCTACAATGAGCAGTTCTTC. As protein: CASSFGTASYNEQFF.

As for this clone: The germline gene is not matched at one end of the junction; a read error may be the cause. The chain carries TRBV7-9 and TRBJ1-5, with D uncertain. CDR3 length equals 18 residues. From germline, CDR1 is SEHNR and CDR2 FQNEAQ (reference sequence). The DNA of the CDR3 is TGTGCCAGCAGCTTATACCCGCCGGACGGATATAGCAATCAGCTCCAGCATTTT. Protein product: CASSLYPPDGYSNQLQHF.

The chain links TRBV19 to TRBJ2-3, with D perhaps assigned TRBD1 or TRBD2 (6 bases each). The CDR3 runs to 15 residues. The germline CDR1 and CDR2 sequences are LNHDA and SQIVND (reference sequence). The V end lost 6 bases, the J end lost 2 bases, and 15 bases lay between the germline ends. The CDR3 bases are TGTGCCAGTAGAGGGGCGGGACACCTCACAGATACGCAGTATTTT. It specifies CASRGAGHLTDTQYF.

As DNA, the CDR3 is TGTGCCAGTAGTCCCCTCTCTGGGGCCAACGTCCTGACTTTC. The encoded protein is CASSPLSGANVLTF. The rearrangement joins TRBV19 to TRBJ2-6; D gene ambiguous. This CDR3 spans 14 amino acids. From germline, CDR1 is LNHDA and CDR2 SQIVND (reference sequence). The germline V and J ends were trimmed by 5 bases and 0 bases, with 5 bases remaining between them.

In DNA form, the CDR3 reads TGCGCCAGCAGCTTGTATATAGGTGGGAATTACGAGCAGTACTTC. Amino acids: CASSLYIGGNYEQYF. The chain links TRBV5-1 to TRBJ2-7; D unclear. Trimming took 1 base from V and 4 from J, leaving 15 bases between them. From germline, CDR1 is SGHRS and CDR2 YFSETQ. This CDR3 spans 15 amino acids.

J is TRBJ2-4 and V is TRBV11-2; D is unresolved. Germline V gene data show CDR1 as SGHAT and CDR2 as FQNNGV. The V end lost 1 base, the J end lost 6 bases, and 13 bases lay between the germline ends. The CDR3 has 15 amino acids. This chain's CDR3 is CASSLGVQSINIQYF. DNA of the CDR3: TGTGCCAGCAGCTTAGGGGTACAGAGCATAAACATTCAGTACTTC.

The chain is built from TRBV5-4 and TRBJ2-3; D is unresolved. Germline V lookup: CDR1 SGHNT, CDR2 YYREEE (reference sequence). V was cut by 2 bases and J by 2 bases, with 6 bases left in between. The CDR3 runs to 13 residues. This chain's CDR3 is CASSFDPTDTQYF. CDR3 nucleotides: TGTGCCAGCAGCTTTGACCCCACAGATACGCAGTATTTT.

There are a few counts of this clone. The chain is built from TRBV4-2 and TRBJ2-3; D may be TRBD1 (6 bases). Trimming cost V 2 bases and J 6 bases, with 18 bases left between them. The CDR3 consists of 16 residues. Germline assignment: CDR1 LGHNA and CDR2 YNFKEQ. DNA for the CDR3: TGTGCCAGCAGCCAACACCCCTCGACAGGCGGGGATACGCAGTATTTT. Its protein is CASSQHPSTGGDTQYF.

The rearrangement uses TRBV27 and TRBJ1-2, with D unclear. The germline V and J ends were trimmed by 5 bases and 5 bases, with 12 bases remaining between them. Germline V lookup: CDR1 MNHEY, CDR2 SMNVEV (reference sequence). The CDR3 extends over 13 amino acids. CDR3 nucleotides: TGTGCCAGCAGTCCCCTCCCGGTTTATGGCTACACCTTC. Its translation: CASSPLPVYGYTF.

The V call is TRBV6-5, the J call TRBJ2-7; D may be TRBD2 (6 bases). This CDR3 has 15 residues. Per the germline V gene, CDR1 is MNHEY and CDR2 is SVGAGI. Trimming pared 2 bases from V and 0 bases from J, leaving 11 bases between. The CDR3 sequence is CASSYSGGSSYEQYF. In DNA, the CDR3 is TGTGCCAGCAGTTACAGTGGGGGGAGCTCCTACGAGCAGTACTTC.

The chain links TRBV9 to TRBJ2-3; TRBD2 aligns across 8 bases. Trimming at V came to 0 bases and at J to 6 bases, leaving 12 bases not matched to a gene. The CDR3 extends over 17 amino acids. Germline V gives CDR1 SGDLS, CDR2 YYNGEE. The CDR3 DNA reads TGTGCCAGCAGCGTAGGGCCCAGCGGGGGCTTCACGGATACGCAGTATTTT. This gives the protein CASSVGPSGGFTDTQYF.

This chain connects TRBV25-1 to TRBJ2-5; no firm D call. Germline-derived CDR1 and CDR2 are MGHDK and SYGVNS. The CDR3 length is 13 residues. The germline V and J ends were trimmed by 1 base and 4 bases, with 7 bases remaining between them. The chain's CDR3 is CASSEFNTETQYF. CDR3 sequence (DNA): TGTGCCAGCAGTGAATTTAACACAGAGACCCAGTACTTC.

V is TRBV11-2 and J is TRBJ1-1, with 8 bases fitting TRBD1. The CDR3 length is 15 residues. The V gene's germline CDR1 is SGHAT and CDR2 FQNNGV. The V segment lost 4 bases and the J segment 4 bases; nucleotides outside the gene matches: 8. DNA for the CDR3: TGTGCCAGCAGCTCATACAGGGGGTCGATCACTGAAGCTTTCTTT. Protein: CASSSYRGSITEAFF.

In its sample, this clone is medium-sized. The chain has TRBV7-9 and TRBJ2-7; the D call may be TRBD1 or TRBD2 (5 bases each). Trimming left V 4 bases short and J 2 bases short, with 12 bases between. CDR3 length: 14 residues. Germline V gene data show CDR1 as SEHNR and CDR2 as FQNEAQ (reference sequence). The CDR3 is CASSYPGTPYEQYF. CDR3 coding DNA: TGTGCCAGCAGCTACCCGGGGACCCCCTACGAGCAGTACTTC.

This chain links TRBV19 with TRBJ1-2; 9 nucleotides match TRBD1. Germline V gene data show CDR1 as LNHDA and CDR2 as SQIVND (reference sequence). V was pared by 3 bases and J by 5 bases, with 7 bases of the junction left unmatched. The CDR3 is 15 residues long. CDR3 region: CASSISATGGYGYTF. CDR3 sequence (DNA): TGTGCCAGTAGTATTTCGGCGACAGGGGGGTATGGCTACACCTTC.

The J gene is TRBJ2-3, the V gene TRBV9; the D gene is possibly TRBD1 (6 bases). The CDR3 has 16 amino acids. Trimming removed 4 bases from V and 0 bases from J, with 15 bases in between. Germline V gene sequence: CDR1 SGDLS, CDR2 YYNGEE. This CDR3 is CASSTSGQISTDTQYF. The DNA for the CDR3 is TGTGCCAGCAGCACGTCCGGACAGATTAGCACAGATACGCAGTATTTT.

The rearrangement joins TRBV6-1 to TRBJ1-5; D is perhaps TRBD1 (6 bases). Trimming left V 7 bases short and J 3 bases short, with 16 bases between. Germline loops: CDR1 MNHNS, CDR2 SASEGT. This CDR3 has 15 residues. CDR3: CASTRRDIDNQPQHF. CDR3 DNA: TGTGCCAGCACCCGCCGGGACATAGACAATCAGCCCCAGCATTTT.

The chain couples TRBV28 to TRBJ1-5, with a possible D match to TRBD1 (5 bases). The V and J ends lost 6 bases and 11 bases respectively, with 14 bases between them. The V gene's germline CDR1 is MDHEN and CDR2 SYDVKM. This CDR3 contains 12 residues. CDR3 sequence (DNA): TGTGCCAGCAGGGGGCAGGGAGGGACCCAGCATTTT. This encodes CASRGQGGTQHF.

This clone was seen just once. V gene TRBV6-5 combines with J gene TRBJ2-2, with D perhaps being TRBD1 or TRBD2 (7 bases each). The CDR3 runs 14 residues. Germline V gene sequence: CDR1 MNHEY, CDR2 SVGAGI. Between the trimmed V and J ends, which lost 6 bases and 8 bases, there was a span of 16 bases. The CDR3, as DNA: TGTGCCAGCAGAAACAGGGGAGGGGGTGGGGAGCTGTTTTTT. Protein product: CASRNRGGGGELFF.

The V call is TRBV2, the J call TRBJ2-1; D not certain. V lost 3 bases and J lost 6, with 9 bases in between. This CDR3 is 13 amino acids long. The germline gives CDR1 SNHLY, CDR2 FYNNEI. This chain's CDR3 is CASSDQGFNEQFF. CDR3 coding DNA: TGTGCCAGCAGTGATCAAGGGTTCAATGAGCAGTTCTTC.

This chain joins TRBV11-2 and TRBJ2-1; maybe TRBD2 (7 bases). This CDR3 spans 16 amino acids. The V gene lost 6 bases and the J gene lost 4 bases, with 19 bases spanning the gap. Per germline, CDR1 SGHAT and CDR2 FQNNGV. The CDR3 spells CASSSEGGAIYNEQFF. For the CDR3, the DNA is TGTGCCAGCAGTTCAGAGGGGGGGGCGATATACAATGAGCAGTTCTTC.

This clone was seen more than once but under ten times. The V and J genes are TRBV9 and TRBJ2-2; 8 positions agree with TRBD2. Germline V gene lookup returns CDR1 SGDLS and CDR2 YYNGEE. Trimming at V came to 4 bases and at J to 4 bases, leaving 15 bases not matched to a gene. CDR3 size: 18 residues. The CDR3 region is CASSNPGGAGVSTGELFF. For the CDR3, the DNA is TGTGCCAGCAGCAACCCCGGAGGAGCGGGGGTTAGCACCGGGGAGCTGTTTTTT.